What follows is one T cell receptor (beta chain) and its context. Its antigen is not identified. These data are taken from a study of graft-versus-host responses after intestinal transplantation. TCRdb's table, derived via immunoSEQ multiplex PCR, lists solely in-frame clones and lacks some. This sample has 100,000 to 140,000 clones, with approximately 88% found just once. The CDR3 is made up of 16 amino acids. Trimming cost V 1 base and J 2 bases, with 14 bases left between them. Germline loops: CDR1 SGHDT, CDR2 YYEEEE. Study outcomes and limitations: GvH clones surfaced in recipient marrow, some emerging earlier in ileum or blood.

Specimen: unstimulated CD4+ T cells sorted from spleen or lymph node cells, collected before transplant. The receptor's source is a human donor who was the organ donor for an intestinal transplant. This sequence joins TRBV5-6 and TRBJ2-3, with D tentatively TRBD1 (5 bases). CDR3 sequence reads: CASSLPLKDITDTQYF. In nucleotides, the CDR3 is TGTGCCAGCAGCTTGCCCCTAAAGGACATCACAGATACGCAGTATTTT.